This is a list of T cell receptor beta chains from one sample in a study of T cell repertoires in cytomegalovirus infection. MiXCR was run by TCRdb on the reads, yielding one entry per CDR3 protein. The sample shows more than 400,000 distinct CDR3 sequences, more than 25% of them seen only once. Source material: PBMCs. The receptors here all came from a human donor in good health (CMV status not recorded). Some clones in this sample may be carry-over from other donors' samples. Each CDR3 is given with its conserved first and last residue.

>TRBJ2-3|TRBV7-6
CASSLAPTDTQYF
>TRBJ2-3|TRBV13
CASSTTSVTDTQYF
>TRBJ2-7|TRBV27
CASSLVGSYEQYF
>TRBJ2-1|TRBV7-9
CASSVDFYNEQFF
>TRBJ2-1|TRBV5-8
CASSLWSGIGEQFF
>TRBJ2-3|TRBV5-1
CASSLARGRPGRTDTQYF
>TRBJ2-3|TRBV7-2
CASSRGQGARDTQYF
>TRBJ2-3|TRBV6-2/TRBV6-3
CASSYNFPGLGDTQYF
>TRBJ2-2|TRBV7-6
CASSLTAGGAGELFF
>TRBJ2-7|TRBV6-2/TRBV6-3
CASSYSFQLIEQYF
>TRBJ2-5|TRBV24-1
CATSEAVQETQYF
>TRBJ1-5|TRBV7-2
CASSLRTGRGADSNQPQHF
>TRBJ2-1|TRBV24-1
CATSDFPSGGNEQFF
>TRBJ1-2|TRBV7-8
CASSLLTTNYGYTF
>TRBJ2-1|TRBV27
CASSGLSSYNEQFF
>TRBJ2-3|TRBV11-2
CASSLVWQGGDTQYF
>TRBJ2-2|TRBV6-2/TRBV6-3
CASSYSAGENTGELFF